Shown below are 22 T cell receptor beta chains from a single sample sequenced in a study of long-term antiretroviral therapy in people with HIV. Samples were assayed with immunoSEQ v3.0 at survey level. Assay used: immunoSEQ multiplex PCR; TCRdb lists only in-frame clones, some missing. The repertoire holds approximately 39,000 clones, with 75% to 90% as singletons. The material was unsorted PBMCs, obtained 1.5 years after starting antiretroviral therapy. Receptor source: a young man with HIV.

The chain has TRBV28 and TRBJ1-5; D gene unclear. This CDR3 is 12 amino acids long. Germline CDR1 MDHEN, CDR2 SYDVKM. The V end was cut by 2 bases, the J end by 6 bases, with 5 bases between. Written as DNA, the CDR3 is TGTGCCAGCAGTTTAATGAGTCAGCCCCAGCATTTT. Translating gives CASSLMSQPQHF.

This chain uses TRBV15 with TRBJ2-7; D unresolved. This CDR3 comprises 12 residues. V dropped 5 bases and J dropped 7 bases, with 12 bases sitting between them. Per the germline V gene, CDR1 is LNHNV and CDR2 is YYDKDF (reference sequence). The DNA of the CDR3 is TGTGCCACCAGCCGCGGTTTGGGGGAGCAGTACTTC. Translating it yields CATSRGLGEQYF.

The V and J genes are TRBV6-5 and TRBJ2-1; D is possibly TRBD2 (6 bases). Germline V lookup: CDR1 MNHEY, CDR2 SVGAGI. The CDR3 is 13 residues long. V shed 6 bases and J shed 9 bases, with 15 bases lying between them. CDR3 DNA sequence: TGTGCCAGCAGGTGGAAATCGGGAGCTGAGCAGTTCTTC. It is translated as CASRWKSGAEQFF.

The rearrangement links TRBV7-8 to TRBJ1-5, with TRBD1 as a possible D gene (5 bases). Trimming stripped 5 bases from V and 1 base from J, with 18 bases between. Germline CDR1 and CDR2: SGHVS and FQNEAQ. The CDR3 sequence is 17 residues long. CDR3 sequence: CASSAHGGAGSNQPQHF. The CDR3 DNA reads TGTGCCAGCAGCGCCCATGGGGGAGCTGGAAGCAATCAGCCCCAGCATTTT.

The chain recombines TRBV28 with TRBJ1-2; tentatively, D is TRBD1 (6 bases). This CDR3 contains 16 residues. V lost 5 bases to trimming and J lost 8 bases, with 24 bases between them. The germline gives CDR1 MDHEN, CDR2 SYDVKM. CDR3 sequence (DNA): TGTGCCAGCAGTCCCCGAGGGGGGACGTTCGGGGGGGGCTACACCTTC. Translated: CASSPRGGTFGGGYTF.

V gene TRBV5-4 combines with J gene TRBJ1-3; D is uncertain. CDR1 and CDR2 (germline): SGHNT, YYREEE (reference sequence). The length of the CDR3 is 14 residues. V was pared by 0 bases and J by 0 bases, with 4 bases between. The CDR3 spells CASSLVGSGNTIYF. CDR3 nucleotide sequence: TGTGCCAGCAGCTTGGTTGGCTCTGGAAACACCATATATTTT. The whole variable domain, remainder taken from reference TRBV5-4 and TRBJ1-3, is ETGVTQSPTHLIKTRGQQVTLRCSSQSGHNTVSWYQQALGQGPQFIFQYYREEENGRGNFPPRFSGLQFPNYSSELNVNALELDDSALYLCASSLVGSGNTIYFGEGSWLTVV.

V is TRBV5-1 and J is TRBJ1-2, with D hard to call. V dropped 4 bases and J dropped 6 bases, with 10 bases sitting between them. The CDR3 totals 12 residues. Germline CDR1 SGHRS, CDR2 YFSETQ. This chain's CDR3 is CASSVEAHGYTF. In DNA, the CDR3 is TGCGCCAGCAGCGTGGAAGCGCATGGCTACACCTTC.

The chain links TRBV18 to TRBJ2-1, with 7 bases aligning to TRBD2. The V and J ends lost 2 bases and 6 bases, in that order; junction bases with no gene match: 1. From germline, CDR1 is KGHSH and CDR2 LQKENI. The CDR3 is made up of 13 amino acids. Written as DNA, the CDR3 is TGTGCCAGCTCACCAGGGAGGGGCAATGAGCAGTTCTTC. Translating gives CASSPGRGNEQFF. Drawing the rest from reference TRBV18 and TRBJ2-1, the complete variable domain is NAGVMQNPRHLVRRRGQEARLRCSPMKGHSHVYWYRQLPEEGLKFMVYLQKENIIDESGMPKERFSAEFPKEGPSILRIQQVVRGDSAAYFCASSPGRGNEQFFGPGTRLTVL.

This clone was seen a few times. The chain carries TRBV28 and TRBJ2-7; TRBD1 agrees at 7 bases. CDR1 and CDR2 from the germline V gene are MDHEN and SYDVKM. J gave up 2 bases and V 5 bases, and 6 bases lay outside the gene matches. This CDR3 is built from 14 residues. DNA of the CDR3: TGTGCCAGCAGTCCCGGGGACAGAACCTACGAGCAGTACTTC. It encodes CASSPGDRTYEQYF.

The J gene is TRBJ1-2, the V gene TRBV14, with a weak D call TRBD1 (6 bases). There are 16 residues in the CDR3. From germline, CDR1 is SGHDN and CDR2 FVKESK. The V end was cut by 5 bases, the J end by 6 bases, with 22 bases between. The CDR3 DNA reads TGTGCCAGCAGCTTGAGTCGGCAGGGGTCCCCCAATGGCTACACCTTC. This encodes CASSLSRQGSPNGYTF. Drawing the rest from reference TRBV14 and TRBJ1-2, the complete variable domain is EAGVTQFPSHSVIEKGQTVTLRCDPISGHDNLYWYRRVMGKEIKFLLHFVKESKQDESGMPNNRFLAERTGGTYSTLKVQPAELEDSGVYFCASSLSRQGSPNGYTFGSGTRLTVV.

Notes on this clone: At the DNA level, this CDR3 is encoded by other sequences in the same sample as well. The gene calls are TRBV5-6 and TRBJ2-7; no firm D call. There are 12 residues in the CDR3. Per the germline V gene, CDR1 is SGHDT and CDR2 is YYEEEE. Trimming stripped 0 bases from V and 5 bases from J, with 6 bases between. This CDR3 is CASSLGTHEQYF. CDR3 bases: TGTGCCAGCAGCTTGGGTACCCACGAGCAGTACTTC.

The chain is built from TRBV19 and TRBJ2-4; 8 bases map to TRBD2. The CDR3 consists of 20 residues. With 1 base clipped from V and 1 base from J, the junction kept 15 bases outside the gene matches. Germline V lookup: CDR1 LNHDA, CDR2 SQIVND (reference sequence). CDR3 loop: CASSIAASGSLSEAKNIQYF. The CDR3 coding sequence is TGTGCCAGTAGTATAGCGGCCAGCGGGAGTCTGAGTGAGGCCAAAAACATTCAGTACTTC. Together with reference TRBV19 and TRBJ2-4, the CDR3 gives the full variable domain: DGGITQSPKYLFRKEGQNVTLSCEQNLNHDAMYWYRQDPGQGLRLIYYSQIVNDFQKGDIAEGYSVSREKKESFPLTVTSAQKNPTAFYLCASSIAASGSLSEAKNIQYFGAGTRLSVL.

The chain carries TRBV11-2 and TRBJ2-7; TRBD1 matches 10 bases. V lost 0 bases to trimming and J lost 4 bases; unmatched junction nucleotides: 12. Germline CDR1 is SGHAT and CDR2 is FQNNGV. This CDR3 comprises 18 residues. Here the CDR3 DNA reads TGTGCCAGCAGCTTAGATGCGGGGGGAGGGACAGGGGAATACGAGCAGTACTTC. Its protein is CASSLDAGGGTGEYEQYF.

This clone is a singleton in its sample. This rearrangement joins TRBV7-2 to TRBJ2-5; TRBD2 might be the D (5 bases). CDR3 length: 15 residues. Trimming stripped 4 bases from V and 2 bases from J, with 14 bases between. Germline CDR1 SGHTA, CDR2 FQGNSA. This CDR3 is CASSYKLGLQETQYF. In nucleotides, the CDR3 is TGTGCCAGCAGCTATAAACTCGGACTTCAAGAGACCCAGTACTTC.

This clone was seen just once. V and J are TRBV28 and TRBJ1-1, with D possibly TRBD1 on 5 matching bases. The germline V and J ends were trimmed by 5 bases and 4 bases, with 11 bases remaining between them. Germline V gene sequence: CDR1 MDHEN, CDR2 SYDVKM. The CDR3 has 13 amino acids. In nucleotides, the CDR3 is TGTGCCAGCAGTCTCCCCGGGGGCACTGAAGCTTTCTTT. The encoded protein is CASSLPGGTEAFF.

The chain employs TRBV6-4 and TRBJ2-7; no clear D gene. Germline CDR1 is MRHNA and CDR2 is SNTAGT. V gave up 7 bases and J gave up 3 bases, with 13 bases separating them. This CDR3 region has 13 residues. The CDR3 DNA reads as TGTGCCAGCACGGTCCCACTGCACTACGAGCAGTACTTC. It is translated as CASTVPLHYEQYF.

The chain links TRBV15 to TRBJ1-5; TRBD1 is a possible D gene (6 bases). Germline V CDR1 and CDR2: LNHNV, YYDKDF (reference sequence). V dropped 0 bases and J dropped 0 bases, with 9 bases sitting between them. CDR3 length equals 16 residues. The DNA of the CDR3 is TGTGCCACCAGCAGAGAGGGCAGGGGTAGCAATCAGCCCCAGCATTTT. This encodes CATSREGRGSNQPQHF.

J is TRBJ1-2 and V is TRBV14; D is undetermined. V lost 9 bases and J lost 3, with 14 bases in between. CDR1 and CDR2 (germline): SGHDN, FVKESK. This CDR3 has 13 residues. The CDR3 reads CARQIDTDYGYTF. In DNA form, the CDR3 reads TGTGCCAGACAAATAGACACCGACTATGGCTACACCTTC.

This sequence joins TRBV13 and TRBJ2-1, with 8 bases matching TRBD2. CDR1 is PRHDT and CDR2 is FYEKMQ in the germline V gene (reference sequence). The CDR3 spans 14 residues. V shed 1 base and J 5 bases; nucleotides not matched to a gene: 1. In DNA form, the CDR3 reads TGTGCCAGCAGCTTAGCGGGGGGGGACAATGAGCAGTTCTTC. It encodes CASSLAGGDNEQFF.

This chain links TRBV6-4 with TRBJ1-2, with 7 bases identical to TRBD1. CDR1 and CDR2 (germline): MRHNA, SNTAGT. V was clipped by 2 bases and J by 0 bases; unmatched bases: 3. CDR3 length: 15 amino acids. CDR3 region: CASSDRTGANYGYTF. Here the CDR3 DNA reads TGTGCCAGCAGTGACCGGACAGGTGCTAACTATGGCTACACCTTC.

This rearrangement joins TRBV5-6 to TRBJ2-1; TRBD2 matches 10 bases. The CDR3 covers 16 residues. Germline loops: CDR1 SGHDT, CDR2 YYEEEE. Trimming removed 2 bases from V and 4 bases from J; junction bases left unmatched: 6. Here the CDR3 DNA reads TGTGCCAGCAGCTTACGGACTAGCGGACGTTACAATGAGCAGTTCTTC. The encoded protein is CASSLRTSGRYNEQFF.

The V call is TRBV27, the J call TRBJ1-1, with D unresolved. CDR3 size: 14 residues. Germline CDR1 and CDR2: MNHEY and SMNVEV (reference sequence). V was cut by 5 bases and J by 4 bases, with 14 bases left in between. CDR3 coding DNA: TGTGCCAGCAGTCCCCCTTCGGGGTTCACTGAAGCTTTCTTT. Amino acid sequence: CASSPPSGFTEAFF.